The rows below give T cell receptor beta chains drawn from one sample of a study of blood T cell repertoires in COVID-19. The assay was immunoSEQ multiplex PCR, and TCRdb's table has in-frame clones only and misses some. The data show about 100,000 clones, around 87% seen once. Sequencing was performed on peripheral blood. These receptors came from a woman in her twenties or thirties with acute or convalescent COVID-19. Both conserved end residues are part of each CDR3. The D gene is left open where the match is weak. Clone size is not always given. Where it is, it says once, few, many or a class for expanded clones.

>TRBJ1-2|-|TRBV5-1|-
CASSLQDGFDGYTF
TGCGCCAGCAGCTTACAGGATGGATTCGATGGCTACACCTTC
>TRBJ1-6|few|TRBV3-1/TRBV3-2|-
CASSPPVYNSPLHF
TGTGCCAGCAGCCCCCCAGTCTATAATTCACCCCTCCACTTT
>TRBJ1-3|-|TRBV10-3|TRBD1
CAISEWSGRDSSGNTIYF
TGTGCCATCAGTGAGTGGTCTGGCCGGGACAGCTCTGGAAACACCATATATTTT
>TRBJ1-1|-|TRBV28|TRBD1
CASSSITGVTEAFF
TGTGCCAGCAGTTCGATAACAGGGGTGACTGAAGCTTTCTTT
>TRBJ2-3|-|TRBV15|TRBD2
CATSSSGTSETQYF
TGTGCCACCAGCAGCAGCGGGACTAGCGAAACGCAGTATTTT
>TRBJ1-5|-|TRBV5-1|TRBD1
CASSLGAQGSGQPQHF
TGCGCCAGCAGCTTAGGTGCACAGGGGAGCGGTCAGCCCCAGCATTTT
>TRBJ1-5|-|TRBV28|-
CASSSQGLGQPQHF
TGTGCCAGCAGTTCCCAGGGTCTGGGTCAGCCCCAGCATTTT
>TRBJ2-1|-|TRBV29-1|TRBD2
CSVGDRSGVYNEQFF
TGCAGCGTTGGCGATCGGAGCGGGGTCTACAATGAGCAGTTCTTC
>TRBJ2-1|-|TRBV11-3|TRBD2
CASSAARGAHNEQFF
TGTGCCAGCAGCGCCGCGCGGGGGGCTCACAATGAGCAGTTCTTC
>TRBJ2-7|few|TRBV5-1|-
CASSPDRPVSYEQYF
TGCGCCAGCAGCCCCGACAGACCTGTTTCCTACGAGCAGTACTTC
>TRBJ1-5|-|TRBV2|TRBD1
CASTGTGRNQPQHF
TGTGCCAGCACCGGGACAGGGAGGAATCAGCCCCAGCATTTT
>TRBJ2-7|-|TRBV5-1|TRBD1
CASSLWSGGSYEQYF
TGCGCCAGCAGCTTGTGGTCAGGGGGATCCTACGAGCAGTACTTC
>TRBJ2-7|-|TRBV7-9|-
CASSFWGSEQYF
TGTGCCAGCAGCTTCTGGGGCTCGGAGCAGTACTTC
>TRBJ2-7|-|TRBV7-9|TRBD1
CASGTGPYEQYF
TGTGCCAGCGGGACAGGGCCCTACGAGCAGTACTTC
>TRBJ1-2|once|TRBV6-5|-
CASRNGQLYGYTF
TGTGCCAGCAGAAACGGACAGCTCTATGGCTACACCTTC
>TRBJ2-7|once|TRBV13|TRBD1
CASSSQGWREQYF
TGTGCCAGCAGCTCACAGGGGTGGCGAGAGCAGTACTTC
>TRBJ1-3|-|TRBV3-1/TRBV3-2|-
CASSQDLGLISGNTIYF
TGTGCCAGCAGCCAAGATTTGGGACTGATCTCTGGAAACACCATATATTTT
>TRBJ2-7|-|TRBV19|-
CASSEYLTIYKSSYEQYF
TGTGCCAGTAGTGAGTACCTAACGATCTATAAATCTTCCTACGAGCAGTACTTC
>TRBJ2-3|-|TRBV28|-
CASSFVSSSISTDTQYF
TGTGCCAGCAGTTTCGTTAGCTCCTCTATTAGCACAGATACGCAGTATTTT
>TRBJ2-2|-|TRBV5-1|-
CASSLAGQGGTGELFF
TGCGCCAGCAGCTTGGCCGGGCAGGGGGGCACCGGGGAGCTGTTTTTT
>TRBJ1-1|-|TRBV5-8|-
CASSLLQGWSTEAFF
TGTGCCAGCAGCTTGTTGCAGGGATGGTCGACTGAAGCTTTCTTT
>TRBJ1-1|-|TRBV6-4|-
CASSALRGTEAFF
TGTGCCAGCAGTGCCCTGCGGGGCACTGAAGCTTTCTTT
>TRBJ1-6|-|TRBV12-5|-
CASGLGSSYNSPLHF
TGTGCTAGTGGTTTGGGCAGCTCCTATAATTCACCCCTCCACTTT
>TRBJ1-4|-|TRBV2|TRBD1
CASSAQGREKLFF
TGTGCCAGCAGTGCACAGGGGAGAGAAAAACTGTTTTTT
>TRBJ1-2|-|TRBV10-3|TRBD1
CAAGQGASYGYGYTF
TGTGCCGCTGGACAGGGGGCGTCTTACGGGTATGGCTACACCTTC
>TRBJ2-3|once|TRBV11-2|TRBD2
CASSFWRDREALQSDTQYF
TGTGCCAGCAGCTTTTGGCGGGACCGGGAGGCCCTACAGTCAGATACGCAGTATTTT
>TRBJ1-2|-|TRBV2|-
CASSFTGNYGYTF
TGTGCCAGCAGCTTTACAGGGAACTATGGCTACACCTTC
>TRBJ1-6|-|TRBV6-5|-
CASSYSKGENSPLHF
TGTGCCAGCAGTTACTCGAAGGGGGAAAATTCACCCCTCCACTTT
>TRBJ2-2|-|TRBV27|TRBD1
CASSLWRTGNRGELFF
TGTGCCAGCAGTTTATGGAGGACAGGGAATAGGGGGGAGCTGTTTTTT
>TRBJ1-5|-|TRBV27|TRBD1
CASSPDRGDQPQHF
TGTGCCAGCAGTCCAGACAGGGGGGATCAGCCCCAGCATTTT
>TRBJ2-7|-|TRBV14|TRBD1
CASSQEQGAEQYF
TGTGCCAGCAGCCAAGAACAGGGGGCCGAGCAGTACTTC
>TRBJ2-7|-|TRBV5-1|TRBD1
CASSLRDRVREQYF
TGCGCCAGCAGCCTCCGGGACAGGGTTCGCGAGCAGTACTTC
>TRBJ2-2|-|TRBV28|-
CASRGNRGNRANTGELFF
TGTGCCAGCAGAGGGAATCGGGGGAATCGGGCGAACACCGGGGAGCTGTTTTTT
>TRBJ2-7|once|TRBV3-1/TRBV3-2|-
CASSPVTGYGEQYF
TGTGCCAGCAGCCCAGTCACAGGGTATGGGGAGCAGTACTTC
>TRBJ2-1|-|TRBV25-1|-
CASSGGHPGTLEQFF
TGTGCCAGCAGTGGAGGACACCCCGGGACACTTGAGCAGTTCTTC
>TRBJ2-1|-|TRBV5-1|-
CASSLGQSYNEQFF
TGCGCCAGCAGCTTGGGACAGTCTTACAATGAGCAGTTCTTC
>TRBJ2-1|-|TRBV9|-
CASSVAPHQEQFF
TGTGCCAGCAGCGTAGCCCCCCATCAGGAGCAGTTCTTC
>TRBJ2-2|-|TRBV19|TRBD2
CATRTSGGQNTGELFF
TGTGCCACTAGGACTAGCGGGGGGCAGAACACCGGGGAGCTGTTTTTT
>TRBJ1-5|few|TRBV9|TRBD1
CASGPGQSDGAQHF
TGTGCCAGCGGTCCGGGACAGTCGGATGGGGCCCAGCATTTT
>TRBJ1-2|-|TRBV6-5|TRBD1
CASSWGDRGGYTF
TGTGCCAGCAGTTGGGGGGACAGGGGTGGCTACACCTTC
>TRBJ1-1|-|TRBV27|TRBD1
CASSLTGGTTEAFF
TGTGCCAGCAGTCTTACAGGGGGCACCACTGAAGCTTTCTTT
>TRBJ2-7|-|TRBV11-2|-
CASSLGFSGGASYEQYF
TGTGCCAGCAGCTTAGGGTTCAGTGGGGGGGCCTCATACGAGCAGTACTTC
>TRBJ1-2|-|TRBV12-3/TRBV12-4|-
CASSRGWGYGYTF
TGTGCCAGCAGTCGAGGGTGGGGTTATGGCTACACCTTC
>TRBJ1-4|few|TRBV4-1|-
CASSHLAGTNEKLFF
TGCGCCAGCAGCCATCTCGCGGGGACTAATGAAAAACTGTTTTTT
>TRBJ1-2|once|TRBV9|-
CASSVNPREGANYGYTF
TGTGCCAGCAGCGTAAACCCACGGGAGGGAGCTAACTATGGCTACACCTTC
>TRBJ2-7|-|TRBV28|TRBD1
CASRGTGKHSYEQYF
TGTGCCAGCAGGGGGACAGGGAAACACTCCTACGAGCAGTACTTC
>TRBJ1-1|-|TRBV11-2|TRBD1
CASSYPSGTEKTLTEAFF
TGTGCCAGCAGCTATCCATCCGGGACAGAAAAAACTTTGACTGAAGCTTTCTTT
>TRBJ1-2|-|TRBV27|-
CASSLDGVRGYGYTF
TGTGCCAGCAGCCTTGACGGGGTTAGAGGCTATGGCTACACCTTC
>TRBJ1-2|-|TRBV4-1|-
CASSQDRGILWGYTF
TGCGCCAGCAGCCAAGATAGGGGAATACTATGGGGCTACACCTTC
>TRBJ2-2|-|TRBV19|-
CASSMLLTANTGELFF
TGTGCCAGTAGTATGCTCCTAACAGCGAACACCGGGGAGCTGTTTTTT
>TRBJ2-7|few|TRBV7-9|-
CASSVRDGLYEQYF
TGTGCCAGCAGTGTCCGGGACGGACTATACGAGCAGTACTTC
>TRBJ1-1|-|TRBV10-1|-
CASSESTGGFTEAFF
TGCGCCAGCAGTGAGTCAACTGGGGGCTTCACTGAAGCTTTCTTT
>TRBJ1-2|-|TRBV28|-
CASSLSTGMNYGYTF
TGTGCCAGCAGTTTATCGACGGGGATGAACTATGGCTACACCTTC
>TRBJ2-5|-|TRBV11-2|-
CASSLAPTRTETQYF
TGTGCCAGCAGCTTAGCCCCCACAAGAACAGAGACCCAGTACTTC
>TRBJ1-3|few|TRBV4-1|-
CASSRRGTGNTIYF
TGCGCCAGCAGCCGGAGGGGCACTGGAAACACCATATATTTT
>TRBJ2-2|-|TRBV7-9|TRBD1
CASSKGTAGELFF
TGTGCCAGCAGCAAGGGGACAGCCGGGGAGCTGTTTTTT
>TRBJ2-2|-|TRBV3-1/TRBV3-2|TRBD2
CASSQTSGGSNTGELFF
TGTGCCAGCAGTCAAACTAGCGGGGGCTCGAACACCGGGGAGCTGTTTTTT
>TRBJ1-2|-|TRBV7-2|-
CASSLDGKSYYGYTF
TGTGCCAGCAGCTTAGATGGCAAATCATACTATGGCTACACCTTC
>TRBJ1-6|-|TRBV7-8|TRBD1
CASSLGQGGSSPLHF
TGTGCCAGCAGCTTAGGACAGGGTGGGAGTTCACCCCTCCACTTT